Presented here are 5 T cell receptor beta chains from one specimen sequenced in a study of response to subunit inactivated influenza vaccine. TCRdb re-analysed the RT-PCR reads in MiXCR, keeping a single row per CDR3 protein. The table lists around 850,000 distinct CDR3 sequences, roughly 18% of them singletons, with roughly 10% in the top ten. The source material was PBMCs from blood, sampled around 5 days after vaccination. All receptors derive from a man aged 50-59 years who received an inactivated influenza vaccine.

The chain carries TRBV5-1 and TRBJ2-1, with D perhaps being TRBD1 or TRBD2 (6 bases each). The CDR3 contains 15 residues. Trimming took off 0 bases at V and 8 bases at J, with 15 bases between the two ends. CDR1 and CDR2 (germline): SGHRS, YFSETQ. DNA for the CDR3: TGCGCCAGCAGCTTGGGTCCGGGAGAGGGGGATGAGCAGTTCTTC. It encodes CASSLGPGEGDEQFF.

The V gene is TRBV4-1, the J gene TRBJ2-7; 9 bases agree with TRBD1. V shed 5 bases and J 2 bases; nucleotides not matched to a gene: 4. This CDR3 is built from 14 residues. Germline-derived CDR1 and CDR2 are MGHRA and YSYEKL. The CDR3 sequence: CASSKWDRAYEQYF. DNA of the CDR3: TGCGCCAGCAGCAAGTGGGACAGGGCCTACGAGCAGTACTTC.

The J gene is TRBJ2-7, the V gene TRBV5-8; 8 bases are a match to TRBD1. The CDR3 consists of 14 residues. Germline-derived CDR1 and CDR2 are SGHTS and YDEGEE. The trim removed 3 bases at V and 5 bases at J, leaving 7 bases unmatched. CDR3: CASSYIDRGHEQYF. DNA of the CDR3: TGTGCCAGCAGCTATATTGACAGGGGACACGAGCAGTACTTC.

The J gene is TRBJ2-4, the V gene TRBV6-1; no clear D gene. The CDR3 loop spans 17 amino acids. Germline CDR1 MNHNS, CDR2 SASEGT. Trimming left V 6 bases short and J 2 bases short, with 20 bases between. In DNA, the CDR3 is TGTGCCAGCAGCGCAACGGACGTATCTGTGTCCAAAAACATTCAGTACTTC. This gives the protein CASSATDVSVSKNIQYF.

This clonotype turned up a few times. The chain links TRBV5-1 to TRBJ2-2; 10 bases are a match to TRBD2. V lost 4 bases, J lost 4 bases, and 10 bases stayed unmatched. CDR1 and CDR2 from the germline V gene are SGHRS and YFSETQ. This CDR3 has 17 residues. CDR3 coding DNA: TGCGCCAGCAGCATCAGTAGCGGGAGGACGGGCACCGGGGAGCTGTTTTTT. Its translation: CASSISSGRTGTGELFF.